This TCR beta chain derives from a study of blood T cell repertoires in COVID-19. Study-level information: Sample material is recorded as cDNA or gDNA derived from T cells, B-cell-depleted T cells, or PBMCs.

Authors' data handling: Quantification of nucleated cells was approximated via reference gene primer amplification. Produced via immunoSEQ multiplex PCR; TCRdb's table is partial and in-frame only. V, J and clone size are those of that table, while D and trimming were read from the DNA. This table has 52,000 or so clones, over 80% appearing once. The junction had 6 bases not matched to a gene; V was cut back by 9 bases and J by 1 base. Per germline, CDR1 LNHDA and CDR2 SQIVND (reference sequence). CDR3 length equals 14 residues. The source is a man aged 35-49 years with COVID-19, enrolled during active disease. This chain uses TRBV19 with TRBJ1-2, with TRBD1 matching 9 bases. Sequencing was carried out using peripheral blood. The CDR3 is CASTTGGLNYGYTF. Written as DNA, the CDR3 is TGTGCCAGCACAACAGGGGGCCTTAACTATGGCTACACCTTC.